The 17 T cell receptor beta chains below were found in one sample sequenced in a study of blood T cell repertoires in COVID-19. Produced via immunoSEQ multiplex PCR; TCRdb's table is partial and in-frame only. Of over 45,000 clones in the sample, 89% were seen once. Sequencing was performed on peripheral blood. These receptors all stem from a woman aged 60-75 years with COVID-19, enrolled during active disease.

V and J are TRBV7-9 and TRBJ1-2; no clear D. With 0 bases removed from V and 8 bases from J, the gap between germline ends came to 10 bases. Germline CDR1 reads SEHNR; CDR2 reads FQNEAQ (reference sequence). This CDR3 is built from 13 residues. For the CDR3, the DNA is TGTGCCAGCAGCTTAGCTGAGAAGGAGGGCTACACCTTC. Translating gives CASSLAEKEGYTF.

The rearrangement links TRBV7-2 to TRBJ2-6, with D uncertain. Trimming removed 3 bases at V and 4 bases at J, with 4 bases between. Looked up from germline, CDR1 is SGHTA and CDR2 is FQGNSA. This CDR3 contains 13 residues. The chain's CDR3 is CASSFFGANVLTF. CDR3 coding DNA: TGTGCCAGCAGCTTCTTCGGGGCCAACGTCCTGACTTTC.

In DNA form, the CDR3 reads TGTGCCAGCAGGCTGACAGGGGCCGAGCAGTTCTTC. Translated: CASRLTGAEQFF. This chain joins TRBV6-5 and TRBJ2-1; 8 bases match TRBD1. The CDR3 consists of 12 residues. Germline trimming cut 6 bases from V and 10 bases from J; bases unmatched to any gene: 5. Looked up from germline, CDR1 is MNHEY and CDR2 is SVGAGI.

In DNA form, the CDR3 reads TGTGCCTGGAGGGGTAGGGGGTCCAAGAGCAATCAGCCCCAGCATTTT. Translation gives CAWRGRGSKSNQPQHF. The V call is TRBV30, the J call TRBJ1-5; perhaps TRBD1 as D (6 bases). The CDR3 consists of 16 residues. The V end lost 3 bases, the J end lost 1 base, and 16 bases lay between the germline ends. Germline loops: CDR1 GTSNPN, CDR2 SVGIG (reference sequence).

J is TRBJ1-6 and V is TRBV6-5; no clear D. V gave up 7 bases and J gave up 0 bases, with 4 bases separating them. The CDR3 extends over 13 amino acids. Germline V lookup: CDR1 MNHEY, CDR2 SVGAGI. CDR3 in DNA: TGTGCCAGCAAGCGCTCCTATAATTCACCCCTCCACTTT. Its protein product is CASKRSYNSPLHF.

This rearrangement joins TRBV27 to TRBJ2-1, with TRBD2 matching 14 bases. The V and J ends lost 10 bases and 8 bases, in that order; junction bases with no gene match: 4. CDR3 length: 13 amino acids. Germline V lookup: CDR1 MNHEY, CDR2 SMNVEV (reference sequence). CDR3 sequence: CATGTSGSHEQFF. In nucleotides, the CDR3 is TGTGCCACCGGGACTAGCGGGAGTCATGAGCAGTTCTTC.

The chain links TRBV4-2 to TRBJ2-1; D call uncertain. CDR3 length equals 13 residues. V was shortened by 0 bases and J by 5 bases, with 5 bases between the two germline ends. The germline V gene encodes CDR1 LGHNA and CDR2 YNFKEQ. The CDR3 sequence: CASSQDLHNEQFF. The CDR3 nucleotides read TGTGCCAGCAGCCAAGACCTCCACAATGAGCAGTTCTTC.

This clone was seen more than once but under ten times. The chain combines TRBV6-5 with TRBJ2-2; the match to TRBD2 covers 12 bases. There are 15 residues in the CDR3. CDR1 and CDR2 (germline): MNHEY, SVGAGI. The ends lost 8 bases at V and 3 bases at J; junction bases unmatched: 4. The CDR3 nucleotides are TGTGCCAGCCGCGGACTAGCGGGGTACACCGGGGAGCTGTTTTTT. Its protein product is CASRGLAGYTGELFF.

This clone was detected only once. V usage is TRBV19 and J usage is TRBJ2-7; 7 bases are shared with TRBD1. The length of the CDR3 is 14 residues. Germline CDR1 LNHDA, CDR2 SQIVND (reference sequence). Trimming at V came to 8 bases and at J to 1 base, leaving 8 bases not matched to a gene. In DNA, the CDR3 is TGTGCCAGTCGCCCGGGACAGAATTCCTACGAGCAGTACTTC. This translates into CASRPGQNSYEQYF.

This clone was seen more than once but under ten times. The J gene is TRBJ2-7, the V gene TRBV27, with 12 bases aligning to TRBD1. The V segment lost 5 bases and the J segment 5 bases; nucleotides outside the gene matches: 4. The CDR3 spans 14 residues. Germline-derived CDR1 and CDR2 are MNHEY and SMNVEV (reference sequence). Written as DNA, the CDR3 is TGTGCCAGCAGTCTAGGGACAGGGGGCCACGAGCAGTACTTC. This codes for CASSLGTGGHEQYF.

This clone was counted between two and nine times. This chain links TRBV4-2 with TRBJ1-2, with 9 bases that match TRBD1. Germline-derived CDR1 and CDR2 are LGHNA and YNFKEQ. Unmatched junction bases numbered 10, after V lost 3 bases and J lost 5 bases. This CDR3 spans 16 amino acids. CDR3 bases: TGTGCCAGCAGCCAGAAGGGACAGGGAGAATGGTATGGCTACACCTTC. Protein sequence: CASSQKGQGEWYGYTF.

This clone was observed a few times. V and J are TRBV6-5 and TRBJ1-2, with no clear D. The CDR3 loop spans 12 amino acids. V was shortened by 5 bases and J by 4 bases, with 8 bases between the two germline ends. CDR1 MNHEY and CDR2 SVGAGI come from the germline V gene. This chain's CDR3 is CASSPHPYGYTF. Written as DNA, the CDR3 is TGTGCCAGCAGTCCACACCCCTATGGCTACACCTTC.

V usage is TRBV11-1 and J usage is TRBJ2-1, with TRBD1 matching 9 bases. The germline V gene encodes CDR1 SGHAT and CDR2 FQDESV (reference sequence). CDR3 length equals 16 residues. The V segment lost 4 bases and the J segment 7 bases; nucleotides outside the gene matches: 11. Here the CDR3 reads CASSSSYRGRINEQFF. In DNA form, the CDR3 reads TGTGCCAGCAGCTCAAGTTACAGGGGGCGAATAAATGAGCAGTTCTTC.

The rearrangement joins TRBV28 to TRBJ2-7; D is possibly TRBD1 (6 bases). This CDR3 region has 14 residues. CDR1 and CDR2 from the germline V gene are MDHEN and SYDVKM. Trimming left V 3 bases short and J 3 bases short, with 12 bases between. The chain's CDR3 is CASSFNRDYYEQYF. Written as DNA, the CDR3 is TGTGCCAGCAGTTTCAACAGGGATTACTACGAGCAGTACTTC.

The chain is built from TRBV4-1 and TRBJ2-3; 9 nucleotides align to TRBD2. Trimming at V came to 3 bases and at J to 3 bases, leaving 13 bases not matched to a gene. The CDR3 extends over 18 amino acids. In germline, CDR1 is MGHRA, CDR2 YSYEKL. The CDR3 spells CASSQTGIAGERTDTQYF. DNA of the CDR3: TGCGCCAGCAGCCAGACGGGGATAGCGGGGGAGAGGACAGATACGCAGTATTTT.

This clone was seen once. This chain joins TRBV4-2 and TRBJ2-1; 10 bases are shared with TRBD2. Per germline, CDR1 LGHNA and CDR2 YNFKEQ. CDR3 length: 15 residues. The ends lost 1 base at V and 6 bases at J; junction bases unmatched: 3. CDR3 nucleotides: TGTGCCAGCAGCCAAGCAGCGGGGGGGCTCAATGAGCAGTTCTTC. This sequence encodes CASSQAAGGLNEQFF.

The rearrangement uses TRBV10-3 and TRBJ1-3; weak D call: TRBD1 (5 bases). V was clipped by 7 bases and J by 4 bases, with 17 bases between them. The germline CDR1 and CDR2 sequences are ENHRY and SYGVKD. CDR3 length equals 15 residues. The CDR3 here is CAITRDSSVGNTIYF. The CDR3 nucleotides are TGTGCCATCACCAGAGACAGCTCCGTAGGAAACACCATATATTTT.